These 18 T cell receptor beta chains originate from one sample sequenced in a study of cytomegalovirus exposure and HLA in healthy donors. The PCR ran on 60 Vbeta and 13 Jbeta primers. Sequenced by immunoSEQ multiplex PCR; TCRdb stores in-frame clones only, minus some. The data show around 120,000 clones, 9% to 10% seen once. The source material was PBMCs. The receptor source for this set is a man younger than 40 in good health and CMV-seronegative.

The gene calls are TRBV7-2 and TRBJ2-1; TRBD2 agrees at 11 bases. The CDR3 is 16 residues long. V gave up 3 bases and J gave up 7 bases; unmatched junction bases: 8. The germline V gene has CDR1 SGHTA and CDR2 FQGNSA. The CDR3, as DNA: TGTGCCAGCAGCTTCCACTCGGGACTAGCGGATAATGAGCAGTTCTTC. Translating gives CASSFHSGLADNEQFF.

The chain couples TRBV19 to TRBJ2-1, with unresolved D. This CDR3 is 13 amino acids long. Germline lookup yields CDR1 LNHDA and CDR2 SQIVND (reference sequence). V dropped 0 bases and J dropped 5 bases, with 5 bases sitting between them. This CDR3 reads CASSIDEDNEQFF. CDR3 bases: TGTGCCAGTAGTATAGACGAGGACAATGAGCAGTTCTTC. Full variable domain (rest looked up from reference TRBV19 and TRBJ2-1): DGGITQSPKYLFRKEGQNVTLSCEQNLNHDAMYWYRQDPGQGLRLIYYSQIVNDFQKGDIAEGYSVSREKKESFPLTVTSAQKNPTAFYLCASSIDEDNEQFFGPGTRLTVL.

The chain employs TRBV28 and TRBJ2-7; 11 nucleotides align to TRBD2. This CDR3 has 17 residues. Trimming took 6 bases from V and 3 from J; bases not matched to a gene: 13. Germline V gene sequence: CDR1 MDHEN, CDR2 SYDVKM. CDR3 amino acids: CASSPTRLAGSLYEQYF. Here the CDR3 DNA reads TGTGCCAGCAGCCCTACCCGACTAGCGGGAAGTCTCTACGAGCAGTACTTC.

The CDR3 nucleotides read TGTGCCAGCAGCTTAGCGGTAACAGGGGAAAAGACCCAGTACTTC. Protein product: CASSLAVTGEKTQYF. The chain couples TRBV7-6 to TRBJ2-5, with TRBD1 identical over 7 bases. This CDR3 spans 15 amino acids. Trimming cost V 0 bases and J 6 bases; bases outside gene matches: 7. Germline V lookup: CDR1 SGHVS, CDR2 FNYEAQ.

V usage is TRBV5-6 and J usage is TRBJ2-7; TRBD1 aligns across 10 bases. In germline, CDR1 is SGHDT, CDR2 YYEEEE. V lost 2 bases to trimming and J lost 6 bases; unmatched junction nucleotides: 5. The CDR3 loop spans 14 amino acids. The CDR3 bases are TGTGCCAGCAGCTTTGGGACAGGGGCGTCCGAGCAGTACTTC. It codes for CASSFGTGASEQYF.

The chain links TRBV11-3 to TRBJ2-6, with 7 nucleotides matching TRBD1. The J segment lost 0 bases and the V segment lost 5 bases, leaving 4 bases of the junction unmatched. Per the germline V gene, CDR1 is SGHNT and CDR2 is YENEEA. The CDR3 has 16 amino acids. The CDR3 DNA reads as TGTGCCAGCAGCCCTTCAGGGGGCTCTGGGGCCAACGTCCTGACTTTC. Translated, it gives CASSPSGGSGANVLTF.

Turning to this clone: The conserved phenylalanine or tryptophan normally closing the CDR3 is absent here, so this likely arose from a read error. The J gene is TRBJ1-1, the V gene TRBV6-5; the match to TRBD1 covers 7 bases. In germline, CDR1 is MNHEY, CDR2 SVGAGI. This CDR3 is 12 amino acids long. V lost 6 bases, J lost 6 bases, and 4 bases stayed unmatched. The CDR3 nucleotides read TGTGCCAGCAGCCGAGGACAGGCTGAAGCTTTCTTG. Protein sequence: CASSRGQAEAFL.

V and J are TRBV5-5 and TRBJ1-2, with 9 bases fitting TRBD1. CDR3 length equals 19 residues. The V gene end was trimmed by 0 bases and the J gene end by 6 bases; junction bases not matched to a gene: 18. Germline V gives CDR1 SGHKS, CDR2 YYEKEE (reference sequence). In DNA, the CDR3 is TGTGCCAGCAGCTTGGTCCCCCTTGAAGGACAGGGGCGGATGGATGGCTACACCTTC. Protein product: CASSLVPLEGQGRMDGYTF.

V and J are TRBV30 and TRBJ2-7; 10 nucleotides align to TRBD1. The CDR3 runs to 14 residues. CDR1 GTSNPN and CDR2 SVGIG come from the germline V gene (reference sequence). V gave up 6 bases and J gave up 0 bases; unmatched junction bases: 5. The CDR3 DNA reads TGTGCCTGCGGACGGACAGGGGGCTCCTACGAGCAGTACTTC. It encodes CACGRTGGSYEQYF.

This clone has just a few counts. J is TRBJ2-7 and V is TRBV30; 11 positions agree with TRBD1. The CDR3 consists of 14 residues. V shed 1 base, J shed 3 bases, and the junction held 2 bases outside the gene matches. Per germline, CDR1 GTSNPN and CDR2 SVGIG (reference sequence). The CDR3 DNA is TGTGCCTGGAGTGGGACAGGGGGCTACTACGAGCAGTACTTC. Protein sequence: CAWSGTGGYYEQYF.

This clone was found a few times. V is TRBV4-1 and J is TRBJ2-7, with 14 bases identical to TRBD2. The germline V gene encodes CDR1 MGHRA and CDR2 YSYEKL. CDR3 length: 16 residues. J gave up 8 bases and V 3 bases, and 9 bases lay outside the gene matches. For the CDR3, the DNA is TGCGCCAGCAGCCAGCGACTAGCGGGAGGGCCTCTTAAGCAGTACTTC. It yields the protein CASSQRLAGGPLKQYF.

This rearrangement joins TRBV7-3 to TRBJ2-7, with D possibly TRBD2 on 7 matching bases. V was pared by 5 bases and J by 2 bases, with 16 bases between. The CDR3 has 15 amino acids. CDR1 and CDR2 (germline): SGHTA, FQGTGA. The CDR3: CASSLGGGTTYEQYF. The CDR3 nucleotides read TGTGCCAGCAGCCTAGGGGGGGGGACCACCTACGAGCAGTACTTC.

The CDR3 DNA is TGTGCCAGCAGCACGCACCGGGCTGGGGGGGAGACCCAGTACTTC. It specifies CASSTHRAGGETQYF. The chain is built from TRBV7-2 and TRBJ2-5; weak D call: TRBD2 (6 bases). Looked up from germline, CDR1 is SGHTA and CDR2 is FQGNSA. Between the trimmed V and J ends, which lost 5 bases and 5 bases, there was a span of 18 bases. The CDR3 covers 15 residues. Full variable domain (remainder filled in from reference TRBV7-2 and TRBJ2-5): GAGVSQSPSNKVTEKGKDVELRCDPISGHTALYWYRQSLGQGLEFLIYFQGNSAPDKSGLPSDRFSAERTGGSVSTLTIQRTQQEDSAVYLCASSTHRAGGETQYFGPGTRLLVL.

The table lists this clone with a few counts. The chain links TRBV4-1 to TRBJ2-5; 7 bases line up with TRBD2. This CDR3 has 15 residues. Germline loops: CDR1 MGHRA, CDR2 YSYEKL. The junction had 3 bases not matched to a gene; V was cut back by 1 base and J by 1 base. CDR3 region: CASSQGGGGQETQYF. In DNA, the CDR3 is TGCGCCAGCAGCCAAGGCGGGGGAGGCCAAGAGACCCAGTACTTC.

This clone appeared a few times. CDR3: CAISESPLRGGATGEQFF. CDR3 DNA: TGTGCCATCAGTGAGTCGCCCCTCCGGGGGGGGGCTACAGGTGAGCAGTTCTTC. V is TRBV10-3 and J is TRBJ2-1, with TRBD2 matching 8 bases. The trim removed 0 bases at V and 9 bases at J, leaving 16 bases unmatched. Germline CDR1 and CDR2: ENHRY and SYGVKD. This CDR3 has 18 amino acids.

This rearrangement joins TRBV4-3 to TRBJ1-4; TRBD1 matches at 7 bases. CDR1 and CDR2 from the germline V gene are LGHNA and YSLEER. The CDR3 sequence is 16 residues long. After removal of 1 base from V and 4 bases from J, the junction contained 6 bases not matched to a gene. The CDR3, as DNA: TGCGCCAGCAGCCAAGTAGGGGACAGACGTAATGAAAAACTGTTTTTT. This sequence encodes CASSQVGDRRNEKLFF.

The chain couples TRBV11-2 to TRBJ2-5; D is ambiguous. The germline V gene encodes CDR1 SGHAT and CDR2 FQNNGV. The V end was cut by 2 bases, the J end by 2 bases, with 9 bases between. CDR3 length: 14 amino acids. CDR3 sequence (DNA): TGTGCCAGCAGCTTAACAGTCGAACAAGAGACCCAGTACTTC. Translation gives CASSLTVEQETQYF.

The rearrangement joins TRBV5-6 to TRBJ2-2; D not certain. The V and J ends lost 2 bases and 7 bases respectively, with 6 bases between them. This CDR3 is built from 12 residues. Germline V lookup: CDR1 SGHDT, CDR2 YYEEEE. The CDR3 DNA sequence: TGTGCCAGCAGCTTTCGCGTCGGGGAGCTGTTTTTT. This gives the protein CASSFRVGELFF.